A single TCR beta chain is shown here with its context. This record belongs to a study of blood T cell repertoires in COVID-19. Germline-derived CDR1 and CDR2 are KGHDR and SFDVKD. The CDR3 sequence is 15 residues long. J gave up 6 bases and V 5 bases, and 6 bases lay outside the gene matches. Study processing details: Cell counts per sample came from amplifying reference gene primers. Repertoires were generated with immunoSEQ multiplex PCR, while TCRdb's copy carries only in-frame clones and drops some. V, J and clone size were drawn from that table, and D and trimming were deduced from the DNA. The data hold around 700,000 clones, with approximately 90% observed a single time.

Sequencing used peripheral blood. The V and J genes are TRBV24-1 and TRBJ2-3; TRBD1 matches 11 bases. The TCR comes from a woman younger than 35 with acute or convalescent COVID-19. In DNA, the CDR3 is TGTGCCACCAGTGTTGGGACAGGGGGTTCGGATACGCAGTATTTT. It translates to CATSVGTGGSDTQYF.